This TCR beta chain was sequenced for a study of blood T cell repertoires in COVID-19. The CDR3 sequence is 16 residues long. V trimming: 4 bases; J trimming: 6 bases; junction bases outside the gene matches: 10. Germline loops: CDR1 LGHNA, CDR2 YNFKEQ. The table came from immunoSEQ multiplex PCR; TCRdb's copy has only in-frame clones and leaves some out. The sample comprises roughly 360,000 clones, around 86% of which are singletons, and about 4.9% rests with the top ten. Sequencing was performed on PBMCs or T cells enriched from blood (not recorded which). This clonotype was sampled from a woman in her 50s who had recovered from COVID-19. The rearrangement links TRBV4-2 to TRBJ2-1, with 9 nucleotides matching TRBD2. DNA of the CDR3: TGTGCCAGCAGCCTCACGAGCGGGAGGTCTTTCAATGAGCAGTTCTTC. It translates to CASSLTSGRSFNEQFF.